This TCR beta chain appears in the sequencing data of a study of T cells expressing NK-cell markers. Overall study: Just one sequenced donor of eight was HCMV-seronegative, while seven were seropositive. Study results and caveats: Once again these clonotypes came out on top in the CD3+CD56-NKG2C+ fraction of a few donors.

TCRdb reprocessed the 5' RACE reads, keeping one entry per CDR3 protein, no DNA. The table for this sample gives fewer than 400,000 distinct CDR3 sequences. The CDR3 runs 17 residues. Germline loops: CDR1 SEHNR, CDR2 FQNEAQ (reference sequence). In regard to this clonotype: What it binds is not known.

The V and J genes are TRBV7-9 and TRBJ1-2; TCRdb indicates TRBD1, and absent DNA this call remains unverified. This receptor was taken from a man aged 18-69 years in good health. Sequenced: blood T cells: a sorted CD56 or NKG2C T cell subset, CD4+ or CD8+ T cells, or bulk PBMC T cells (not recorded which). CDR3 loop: CASSPRLGQGPVWSYTF.